This T cell receptor beta chain appears in the sequencing data of a study of T cell responses to AZD1222 COVID-19 vaccine. Study results and caveats: With dominance at 160-218 and 743-854, vaccine-associated CD4 TCRs spanned spike. Baseline serology detected seropositivity in only six AZD1222 recipients.

This clone was detected only once. The antigen remains undetermined. The CDR3 length is 14 residues. V gave up 2 bases and J gave up 5 bases, with 12 bases separating them. CDR1 MNHEY and CDR2 SVGAGI come from the germline V gene. TCRdb keeps only in-frame clones here, not all; method: immunoSEQ multiplex PCR. In the table there are under 150,000 clones, 91% of which are singletons. The J gene is TRBJ1-1, the V gene TRBV6-5; tentative D call: TRBD1 (6 bases). This TCR was recovered from an adult in good health. The source was peripheral blood, collected on day 0 of AZD1222 vaccination. CDR3 sequence (DNA): TGTGCCAGCAGTTACAGGGGGGACTGGACTGAAGCTTTCTTT. Protein product: CASSYRGDWTEAFF.